This TCR beta chain was recovered during a study of blood T cells in healthy people across ages. CDR1 and CDR2 from the germline V gene are DFQATT and SNEGSKA (reference sequence). This CDR3 is 14 amino acids long. Trimming removed 1 base from V and 6 bases from J, with 13 bases in between. A second PCR, run for about 7 to 11 cycles, used a sample-barcoded 5' primer plus a J-beta primer mix. MiXCR, applied by TCRdb to the 5' RACE reads, yields one record per CDR3 protein. This table has roughly 860,000 distinct CDR3 sequences, around 68% appearing once. The chain uses TRBV20-1 and TRBJ2-1; maybe TRBD1 (6 bases). Sequencing input: blood. The receptor was derived from a man aged 25-45 years in good health. CDR3 sequence: CSARATVGANEQFF. The CDR3 nucleotides read TGCAGTGCTAGAGCAACCGTGGGGGCCAATGAGCAGTTCTTC.